This T cell receptor beta chain was retrieved from a study of cytomegalovirus exposure and HLA in healthy donors. Primers for the PCR totalled 60 Vbeta and 13 Jbeta. Sequencing used immunoSEQ multiplex PCR; TCRdb keeps in-frame clones, though not all of them. The sample holds over 120,000 clones; about 71% are singletons and the top ten take under 2.5%. Trimming shortened V by 1 base and J by 7 bases, and 23 bases separated the two germline ends. The CDR3 sequence is 18 residues long. In germline, CDR1 is SGHKS, CDR2 YYEKEE (reference sequence). This clone was seen more than once but under ten times. The V call is TRBV5-5, the J call TRBJ2-2; D is perhaps TRBD2 (5 bases). This TCR derives from a woman aged 55-69 years in good health and CMV-seropositive. Sequenced sample: PBMCs. The CDR3, as DNA: TGTGCCAGCAGCTTGCATGTATCGGGGAGAACGAGCGGCGGGGAGCTGTTTTTT. Amino acid sequence: CASSLHVSGRTSGGELFF.